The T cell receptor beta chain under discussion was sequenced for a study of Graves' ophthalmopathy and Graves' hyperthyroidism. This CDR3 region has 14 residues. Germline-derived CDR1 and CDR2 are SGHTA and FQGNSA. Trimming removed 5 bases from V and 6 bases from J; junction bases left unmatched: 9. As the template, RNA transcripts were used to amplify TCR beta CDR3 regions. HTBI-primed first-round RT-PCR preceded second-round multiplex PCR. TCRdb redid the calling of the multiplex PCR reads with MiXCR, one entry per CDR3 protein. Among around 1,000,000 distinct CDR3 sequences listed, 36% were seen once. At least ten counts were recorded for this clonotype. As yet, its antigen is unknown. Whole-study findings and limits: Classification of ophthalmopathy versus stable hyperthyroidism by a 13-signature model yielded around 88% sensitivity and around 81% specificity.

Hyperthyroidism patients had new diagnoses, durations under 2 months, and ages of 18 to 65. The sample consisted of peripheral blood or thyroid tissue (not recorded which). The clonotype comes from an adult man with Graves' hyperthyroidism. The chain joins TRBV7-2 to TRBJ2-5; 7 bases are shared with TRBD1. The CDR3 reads CASSPERGLKTQYF. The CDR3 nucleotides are TGTGCCAGCAGCCCCGAAAGGGGGCTGAAGACCCAGTACTTC.